The 18 T cell receptor beta chains below were found in one sample sequenced in a study of neurological immune-mediated disorders. TCRdb re-called the 5' RACE reads through MiXCR, storing one row per CDR3 protein. The table has about 71,000 distinct CDR3 sequences, 10% seen once. Time point meaning: longitudinal time-point 1 (baseline). The sequenced sample was PBMCs. Receptors were obtained from a man in his thirties or forties in good health.

This clonotype appeared many times. The genes are TRBV3-1 and TRBJ1-1; TRBD1 is a possible D gene (5 bases). Between the trimmed V and J ends, which lost 6 bases and 1 base, there was a span of 6 bases. Germline loops: CDR1 LGHDT, CDR2 YNNKEL (reference sequence). The CDR3 consists of 12 residues. Here the CDR3 reads CASSGGNTEAFF. In DNA form, the CDR3 reads TGTGCCAGCAGTGGGGGGAACACTGAAGCTTTCTTT. Based on the CDR3 plus reference TRBV3-1 and TRBJ1-1, the full variable domain is DTAVSQTPKYLVTQMGNDKSIKCEQNLGHDTMYWYKQDSKKFLKIMFSYNNKELIINETVPNRFSPKSPDKAHLNLHINSLELGDSAVYFCASSGGNTEAFFGQGTRLTVV.

In its sample, this clonotype was seen many times. The V gene is TRBV28, the J gene TRBJ2-7, with D possibly matching TRBD1 (6 bases). Germline lookup yields CDR1 MDHEN and CDR2 SYDVKM. V was clipped by 3 bases and J by 6 bases, with 12 bases between them. The CDR3 sequence is 13 residues long. The CDR3 DNA is TGTGCCAGCAGTTTTCACAGGGCCGGCGAGCAGTACTTC. This sequence encodes CASSFHRAGEQYF.

This clonotype was seen ten or more times. The chain uses TRBV6-1 and TRBJ1-5; TRBD1 is a possible D gene (5 bases). Looked up from germline, CDR1 is MNHNS and CDR2 is SASEGT. The CDR3 has 16 amino acids. Trimming removed 2 bases at V and 2 bases at J, with 13 bases between. The CDR3 spells CASSETAGSGNQPQHF. CDR3 DNA: TGTGCCAGCAGTGAAACCGCAGGGTCAGGCAATCAGCCCCAGCATTTT.

This clonotype was found many times. The V call is TRBV7-3, the J call TRBJ2-6; unclear D gene. Trimming pared 7 bases from V and 0 bases from J, leaving 16 bases between. The germline V gene has CDR1 SGHTA and CDR2 FQGTGA. The CDR3 extends over 17 amino acids. CDR3: CASTPVAQVSGANVLTF. CDR3 sequence (DNA): TGTGCCAGCACCCCGGTGGCCCAAGTCTCTGGGGCCAACGTCCTGACTTTC.

To note about this clonotype: A clone one base away is much larger, so this may be a read error. This chain links TRBV20-1 with TRBJ2-1; 15 bases map to TRBD2. Germline lookup yields CDR1 DFQATT and CDR2 SNEGSKA (reference sequence). V was clipped by 2 bases and J by 9 bases; unmatched bases: 5. CDR3 length: 15 residues. The DNA for the CDR3 is TGCAGTGCTAGATCGGGACTAGCGGGAGGCAGTGAGCAGTTCTTC. This translates into CSARSGLAGGSEQFF.

This clonotype was counted ten times or more. The chain combines TRBV5-1 with TRBJ2-7; D possibly uses TRBD1 or TRBD2 (6 bases each). Trimming left V 0 bases short and J 6 bases short, with 13 bases between. Germline V gene sequence: CDR1 SGHRS, CDR2 YFSETQ. CDR3 length equals 14 residues. The CDR3 region has the DNA TGCGCCAGCAGCTTGGATGGAGAGGGGGGCGAGCAGTACTTC. Residues: CASSLDGEGGEQYF.

In its sample, this clonotype was seen many times. The chain links TRBV12-3 or TRBV12-4 to TRBJ1-2; 9 bases fit TRBD1. The CDR3 has 15 residues. V dropped 1 base and J dropped 5; count of bases not matched to a gene: 5. This chain's CDR3 is CASSLGGQGTYGYTF. CDR3 DNA: TGTGCCAGCAGTTTAGGAGGACAGGGGACTTATGGCTACACCTTC.

This clonotype was detected many times. The chain employs TRBV7-2 and TRBJ2-7; no clear D gene. Germline lookup yields CDR1 SGHTA and CDR2 FQGNSA. The CDR3 spans 16 residues. V lost 5 bases to trimming and J lost 0 bases, with 17 bases between them. CDR3 DNA sequence: TGTGCCAGCAGCCACCCCGGCGTAACCAGCTCCTACGAGCAGTACTTC. Translated: CASSHPGVTSSYEQYF.

This clonotype was observed many times. This rearrangement joins TRBV27 to TRBJ2-3, with TRBD2 matching over 11 bases. The CDR3 runs to 18 residues. J was trimmed by 6 bases and V by 6 bases; bases with no gene match: 17. The germline gives CDR1 MNHEY, CDR2 SMNVEV (reference sequence). CDR3 region: CASRPFPLLAGVSDTQYF. The DNA for the CDR3 is TGTGCCAGCAGACCCTTCCCCTTACTAGCGGGAGTATCGGATACGCAGTATTTT.

This rearrangement joins TRBV10-1 to TRBJ1-2, with 9 nucleotides matching TRBD1. The germline V gene encodes CDR1 WNHNN and CDR2 SYGVQD (reference sequence). This CDR3 comprises 14 residues. The trim removed 0 bases at V and 4 bases at J, leaving 0 bases unmatched. The CDR3 loop reads CASSESGQGYGYTF. DNA of the CDR3: TGCGCCAGCAGTGAGTCGGGACAGGGCTATGGCTACACCTTC.

This clonotype was detected many times. The chain carries TRBV5-1 and TRBJ1-4, with 9 bases aligning to TRBD1. The V and J ends lost 4 bases and 7 bases, in that order; junction bases with no gene match: 5. The CDR3 sequence is 14 residues long. CDR1 is SGHRS and CDR2 is YFSETQ in the germline V gene. The CDR3 here is CASSPGTGREKLFF. The DNA for the CDR3 is TGCGCCAGCAGCCCCGGGACAGGGCGTGAAAAACTGTTTTTT.

In its sample, this clonotype was seen many times. The J gene is TRBJ2-7, the V gene TRBV29-1; 9 bases agree with TRBD1. This CDR3 is built from 14 residues. Germline V gene sequence: CDR1 SQVTM, CDR2 ANQGSEA. Trimming at V came to 5 bases and at J to 6 bases, leaving 11 bases not matched to a gene. CDR3 sequence reads: CSVPSGTGLREQYF. CDR3 nucleotide sequence: TGCAGCGTTCCCTCCGGGACAGGGCTACGCGAGCAGTACTTC.

This clonotype was detected only a few times. This chain uses TRBV27 with TRBJ2-7; D is possibly TRBD2 (6 bases). Trimming stripped 2 bases from V and 3 bases from J, with 14 bases between. The CDR3 contains 15 residues. Germline loops: CDR1 MNHEY, CDR2 SMNVEV (reference sequence). The DNA for the CDR3 is TGTGCCAGCAGTTTACAGGGTAGCGGCTACTACGAGCAGTACTTC. It is translated as CASSLQGSGYYEQYF.

Many counts were recorded for this clonotype. The rearrangement joins TRBV20-1 to TRBJ1-6, with a possible D match to TRBD1 (6 bases). V was shortened by 4 bases and J by 4 bases, with 14 bases between the two germline ends. Germline CDR1 and CDR2: DFQATT and SNEGSKA (reference sequence). This CDR3 is 15 amino acids long. The CDR3 protein is CSATKQGFYNSPLHF. The CDR3 nucleotides read TGCAGTGCTACTAAACAGGGTTTTTATAATTCACCCCTCCACTTT.

This clonotype was seen repeatedly, ten times or more. The chain has TRBV6-6 and TRBJ2-7; D is perhaps TRBD2 (6 bases). The CDR3 is made up of 14 amino acids. Deletions cut 3 bases from V and 2 bases from J, with 11 bases between. Germline lookup yields CDR1 MNHNY and CDR2 SVGAGI (reference sequence). The CDR3 is CASSYGGYTYEQYF. The CDR3 nucleotides read TGTGCCAGCAGTTATGGGGGGTACACCTACGAGCAGTACTTC.

In its sample, this clonotype was seen many times. This chain links TRBV6-1 with TRBJ2-1; no firm D call. The CDR3 covers 11 residues. The V end was cut by 3 bases, the J end by 10 bases, with 7 bases between. Per germline, CDR1 MNHNS and CDR2 SASEGT. The CDR3, as DNA: TGTGCCAGCAGTGAGGGTTGGGAGCAGTTCTTC. Translation gives CASSEGWEQFF.

The chain recombines TRBV10-3 with TRBJ2-5; 9 bases match TRBD2. The CDR3 covers 16 residues. V shed 2 bases, J shed 2 bases, and the junction held 6 bases outside the gene matches. Germline V gives CDR1 ENHRY, CDR2 SYGVKD. Here the CDR3 reads CAISEGAGGVQETQYF. Written as DNA, the CDR3 is TGTGCCATCAGTGAGGGAGCGGGAGGTGTACAAGAGACCCAGTACTTC.

This clonotype occurred many times. This chain links TRBV2 with TRBJ2-7; tentatively, D is TRBD2 (6 bases). V dropped 8 bases and J dropped 2 bases, with 22 bases sitting between them. The CDR3 length is 16 residues. Germline assignment: CDR1 SNHLY and CDR2 FYNNEI. The DNA for the CDR3 is TGTGCCAGCCGGAGGGAGGCGTTCACGAATGCCTACGAGCAGTACTTC. The encoded protein is CASRREAFTNAYEQYF.